This paragraph covers one TCR beta chain sequence. This entry comes from a study of shared clonotypes between healthy human individuals. Overall study: Aged between 18 and 49, the donors were a couple of women and a few men.

None of the donors, who were healthy HIV-negative adults, had recently had acute infections or vaccinations. Repertoires were generated with immunoSEQ multiplex PCR, while TCRdb's copy carries only in-frame clones and drops some. The table records about half a million clones, approximately 81% of them present only once. Sequencing was carried out using PBMCs. The source is a middle-aged woman in good health. Some clones in this sample may be carry-over from other donors' samples.

The CDR3 sequence: CASRDTSGSGQETQYF. CDR3 nucleotide sequence: TGCGCCAGCAGAGATACTAGCGGGAGTGGGCAAGAGACCCAGTACTTC. The chain employs TRBV10-2 and TRBJ2-5; TRBD2 aligns across 11 bases. Germline V gene sequence: CDR1 WSHSY, CDR2 SAAADI. The CDR3 is 16 amino acids. V shed 6 bases and J 2 bases; nucleotides not matched to a gene: 8.